The entry below gives a single TCR beta chain sequence along with its context. The source of the sample is a study of Graves' ophthalmopathy and Graves' hyperthyroidism. CDR3 regions of TCR beta were amplified from RNA transcripts. The first-round RT-PCR employed HTBI primers together with the Qiagen OneStep RT-PCR kit. A multiplex PCR was then performed as the second round. Via MiXCR, TCRdb re-called the multiplex PCR reads, giving one row per CDR3 protein. The sample records around 1.1 million distinct CDR3 sequences, about two fifths being singletons. V was clipped by 6 bases and J by 2 bases, with 13 bases between them. The length of the CDR3 is 14 residues. Germline CDR1 PRHDT, CDR2 FYEKMQ (reference sequence).

This receptor was taken from an adult man with Graves' hyperthyroidism. The sample comprised peripheral blood or thyroid tissue (not recorded which). The chain recombines TRBV13 with TRBJ1-2; weak D call: TRBD1 (6 bases). The CDR3 bases are TGTGCCAGCAGTTTTGCTGGACAGAACTATGGCTACACCTTC. This translates into CASSFAGQNYGYTF.